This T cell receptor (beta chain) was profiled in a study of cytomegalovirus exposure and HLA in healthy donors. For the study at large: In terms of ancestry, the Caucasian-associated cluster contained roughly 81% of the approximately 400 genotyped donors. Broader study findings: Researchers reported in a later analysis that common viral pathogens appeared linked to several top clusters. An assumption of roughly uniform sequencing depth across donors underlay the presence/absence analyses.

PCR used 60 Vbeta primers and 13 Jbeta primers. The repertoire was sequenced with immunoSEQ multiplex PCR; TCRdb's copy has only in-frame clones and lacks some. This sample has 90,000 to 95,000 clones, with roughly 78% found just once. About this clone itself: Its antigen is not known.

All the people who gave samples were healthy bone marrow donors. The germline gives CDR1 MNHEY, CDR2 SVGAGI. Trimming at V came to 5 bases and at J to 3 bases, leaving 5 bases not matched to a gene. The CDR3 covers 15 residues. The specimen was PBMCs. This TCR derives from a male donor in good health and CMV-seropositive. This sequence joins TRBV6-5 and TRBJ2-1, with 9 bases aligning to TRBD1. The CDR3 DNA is TGTGCCAGCAGTCGAGGGACAGGGAGCTACAATGAGCAGTTCTTC. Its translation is CASSRGTGSYNEQFF.